Described below is a single T cell receptor beta chain sequence and its context. This clonotype was seen once. It has no known antigen specificity. The record has no base qualities; no much larger clone is one base away. A lone read is weak support. The treatment or condition label for this specimen denotes: allogeneic hematopoietic cell transplantation with graft depleted of TCRalphabeta T cells and CD19 B cells. TCRalphabeta/CD19-depleted allogeneic hematopoietic cell grafts were given to the transplant recipients, all of whom were children. The cysteine opens and the phenylalanine closes a CDR3 of 13 amino acids. Only the CDR3 portion is preserved as DNA: 39 bases, with reading frame beginning at the first base. V is pared back by 6 bases and J by 7 bases, with 10 bases lying between the germline termini. The data stem from a study of T-cell reconstitution after alpha-beta-depleted transplantation in children (dated by TCRdb to 2015 to 2016). Notes on the research overall: Using TCR repertoire profiling, the study followed T-cell immune reconstitution in a quantitative way in children after TCRalphabeta/CD19-depleted allogeneic hematopoietic cell transplantation.

Broad study findings and their caveats: The high TCRbeta diversity at day 60 in some patients was ascribed to recipient T cells and intrathymic progenitors that had survived conditioning. About two months after transplant, the apparently early recovery of alphabetaT-cell counts reportedly depended on just several hundred clones that had expanded rapidly and came from non-depleted graft cells. The frequencies of hyperexpanded clones fell over the following months, and after one year, T-cell counts and TCRbeta diversity were mostly attributed to newly produced T cells.

The library relied on PCR. The sequencing machine was an Illumina HiSeq 2500. TCR libraries were prepared with molecular barcoding, using unique molecular identifiers to normalize TCRbeta repertoire quantification. TCRdb took the public reads, trimmed them with fastp at Q25, ran MiXCR for clone calling and kept in-frame beta chains. Identical CDR3 proteins give one entry, which carries the most common genes and DNA. The sample table contains hundreds of thousands of distinct CDR3 sequences; only one count was recorded for about 8.2% of them. Jointly, the top ten make up approximately 34% of the sample.

The sequence came from a male patient under 10 years old who had a stem cell transplant for acute myeloid leukemia, so the T cells may come from the graft donor. The input for sequencing was PBMCs, mostly from graft donor cells, taken 360 days after TCRalphabeta/CD19-depleted stem cell transplant. Here the chain combines TRBV12-3 or TRBV12-4 and TRBJ1-6, with an unclear D gene assignment. The DNA reads TGTGCCAGCAGGGCGGACGGGAATTCACCCCTCCACTTT. Its protein is CASRADGNSPLHF.